These 16 T cell receptor beta chains share one sample of origin, sequenced in a study of T cells in Graves' hyperthyroidism and ophthalmopathy. Regions amplified from RNA transcripts were the TCR beta CDR3 regions. HTBI primers were used for first-round RT-PCR of the TCR CDR3. One entry per CDR3 protein results from TCRdb running MiXCR on the multiplex PCR reads. Here the sample spans hundreds of thousands of distinct CDR3 sequences, less than 25% being singletons. The sample comprised blood. All receptors derive from a young woman with Graves' ophthalmopathy.

V is TRBV6-1 and J is TRBJ1-1; D is ambiguous. Germline V lookup: CDR1 MNHNS, CDR2 SASEGT. V lost 6 bases, J lost 3 bases, and 17 bases lay in between. The length of the CDR3 is 15 residues. The CDR3 nucleotides are TGTGCCAGCAGGAGTTACGAGGCGTTGGACACTGAAGCTTTCTTT. This sequence encodes CASRSYEALDTEAFF.

This clonotype has at least ten counts. V and J are TRBV6-1 and TRBJ1-2; TRBD1 aligns across 9 bases. The junction had 8 bases not matched to a gene; V was cut back by 2 bases and J by 7 bases. This CDR3 has 15 amino acids. The V gene's germline CDR1 is MNHNS and CDR2 SASEGT. The CDR3 DNA sequence: TGTGCCAGCAGTGAAAAGTATCACAGGGGGCTTGGCTACACCTTC. Protein product: CASSEKYHRGLGYTF.

This chain links TRBV4-2 with TRBJ2-5, with D possibly being TRBD2 (5 bases). Trimming shortened V by 0 bases and J by 3 bases, and 8 bases separated the two germline ends. Germline lookup yields CDR1 LGHNA and CDR2 YNFKEQ. This CDR3 region has 14 residues. The CDR3 loop reads CASSQEWREETQYF. CDR3 nucleotide sequence: TGTGCCAGCAGCCAAGAATGGCGGGAAGAGACCCAGTACTTC.

This clonotype has at least ten counts. The chain employs TRBV9 and TRBJ2-7; D unclear. Germline assignment: CDR1 SGDLS and CDR2 YYNGEE. The V gene lost 0 bases and the J gene lost 0 bases, with 10 bases spanning the gap. The CDR3 is made up of 15 amino acids. CDR3 amino acids: CASSVDIGYSYEQYF. The CDR3 coding sequence is TGTGCCAGCAGCGTAGACATTGGGTACTCCTACGAGCAGTACTTC. Full variable domain (remainder filled in from reference TRBV9 and TRBJ2-7): DSGVTQTPKHLITATGQRVTLRCSPRSGDLSVYWYQQSLDQGLQFLIQYYNGEERAKGNILERFSAQQFPDLHSELNLSSLELGDSALYFCASSVDIGYSYEQYFGPGTRLTVT.

There are many counts of this clonotype. The rearrangement links TRBV7-3 to TRBJ2-2; D may be TRBD2 (7 bases). This CDR3 contains 16 residues. Trimming cost V 5 bases and J 1 base, with 14 bases left between them. Germline V gene data show CDR1 as SGHTA and CDR2 as FQGTGA. CDR3 amino acids: CASSPGGRRNTGELFF. The CDR3 DNA reads as TGTGCCAGCAGCCCCGGGGGGCGCCGGAACACCGGGGAGCTGTTTTTT.

With respect to this clonotype: Since a much larger clone is just one base distant, this may be a read error. The conserved closing phenylalanine or tryptophan is absent in this CDR3, likely reflecting a read error. This chain connects TRBV19 to TRBJ2-2; D might be TRBD1 (5 bases). The V end was cut by 3 bases, the J end by 6 bases, with 11 bases between. The CDR3 is 14 residues long. CDR1 LNHDA and CDR2 SQIVND come from the germline V gene (reference sequence). CDR3 sequence: CASSIGHSAGELFV. CDR3 nucleotides: TGTGCCAGTAGTATCGGACACTCGGCCGGGGAGCTGTTTGTT.

This clonotype was detected many times. A much larger clone is a single base away; this may be a read error. The V gene is TRBV7-2, the J gene TRBJ2-7; D may match TRBD1 or TRBD2 (5 bases each). Trimming took off 4 bases at V and 3 bases at J, with 10 bases between the two ends. The CDR3 sequence is 13 residues long. CDR1 and CDR2 (germline): SGHTA, FQGNSA. CDR3 in DNA: TGTGCCAGCAGCTCAAGGGACGGCTACGAGCAGTACTTC. The encoded protein is CASSSRDGYEQYF. Together with reference TRBV7-2 and TRBJ2-7, the CDR3 gives the full variable domain: GAGVSQSPSNKVTEKGKDVELRCDPISGHTALYWYRQSLGQGLEFLIYFQGNSAPDKSGLPSDRFSAERTGGSVSTLTIQRTQQEDSAVYLCASSSRDGYEQYFGPGTRLTVT.

This chain uses TRBV4-1 with TRBJ2-3; 10 bases map to TRBD2. Trimming took 2 bases from V and 1 from J; bases not matched to a gene: 0. Per germline, CDR1 MGHRA and CDR2 YSYEKL. The CDR3 spans 15 residues. In nucleotides, the CDR3 is TGCGCCAGCAGCCAAACTAGCGGGGGCACAGATACGCAGTATTTT. Its translation: CASSQTSGGTDTQYF.

This clonotype appeared a few times. The V call is TRBV6-1, the J call TRBJ1-2, with 7 bases lining up with TRBD1. CDR3 length: 14 residues. Germline CDR1 is MNHNS and CDR2 is SASEGT. J gave up 7 bases and V 0 bases, and 5 bases lay outside the gene matches. In nucleotides, the CDR3 is TGTGCCAGCAGTGAAGCACGACAGGGCCGTGGCTACACCTTC. Protein: CASSEARQGRGYTF.

This clonotype was counted only a few times. CDR3 bases: TGTGCCAGCAGTGATCTTGGACTAGCGGGAGGGCAAGGGTACGAGCAGTACTTC. It yields the protein CASSDLGLAGGQGYEQYF. This chain connects TRBV2 to TRBJ2-7; 15 nucleotides line up with TRBD2. The V gene's germline CDR1 is SNHLY and CDR2 FYNNEI. V lost 3 bases to trimming and J lost 4 bases; unmatched junction nucleotides: 10. The CDR3 has 18 residues.

This chain uses TRBV27 with TRBJ2-5; 16 bases fit TRBD2. This CDR3 contains 19 residues. Germline loops: CDR1 MNHEY, CDR2 SMNVEV (reference sequence). V trimming: 6 bases; J trimming: 5 bases; junction bases outside the gene matches: 15. CDR3 loop: CASRTYSSGTSGRGETQYF. In DNA, the CDR3 is TGTGCCAGCAGAACCTACTCCTCCGGGACTAGCGGGAGGGGTGAGACCCAGTACTTC.

This clonotype was counted between two and nine times. This sequence joins TRBV12-3 or TRBV12-4 and TRBJ1-2; 7 nucleotides agree with TRBD1. After removal of 7 bases from V and 8 bases from J, the junction contained 10 bases not matched to a gene. The CDR3 is 13 amino acids. CDR3 region: CASTGGDVWGYTF. The CDR3 DNA sequence: TGTGCCAGCACAGGGGGGGATGTTTGGGGCTACACCTTC.

The rearrangement joins TRBV19 to TRBJ1-5; D ambiguous. The V and J ends lost 7 bases and 3 bases respectively, with 13 bases between them. This CDR3 has 14 amino acids. Per germline, CDR1 LNHDA and CDR2 SQIVND (reference sequence). Here the CDR3 reads CASKERQFNQPQHF. DNA for the CDR3: TGTGCCAGTAAGGAGCGGCAGTTCAATCAGCCCCAGCATTTT.

Ten or more counts support this clonotype. The gene calls are TRBV11-2 and TRBJ2-7; 8 bases are shared with TRBD2. The CDR3 runs to 15 residues. Germline V CDR1 and CDR2: SGHAT, FQNNGV. With 0 bases clipped from V and 2 bases from J, the junction kept 3 bases outside the gene matches. This CDR3 is CASSLDAGGAYEQYF. In DNA form, the CDR3 reads TGTGCCAGCAGCTTAGATGCGGGGGGAGCCTACGAGCAGTACTTC. Full variable domain (rest looked up from reference TRBV11-2 and TRBJ2-7): EAGVAQSPRYKIIEKRQSVAFWCNPISGHATLYWYQQILGQGPKLLIQFQNNGVVDDSQLPKDRFSAERLKGVDSTLKIQPAKLEDSAVYLCASSLDAGGAYEQYFGPGTRLTVT.

There are many counts of this clonotype. This chain links TRBV30 with TRBJ1-3; D is uncertain. The V and J ends lost 1 base and 0 bases respectively, with 4 bases between them. CDR3 length: 13 amino acids. CDR1 and CDR2 (germline): GTSNPN, SVGIG (reference sequence). In nucleotides, the CDR3 is TGTGCCTGGAGTGCCCCCTCTGGAAACACCATATATTTT. Protein product: CAWSAPSGNTIYF.

This clonotype was observed a handful of times. The J gene is TRBJ2-4, the V gene TRBV6-2 or TRBV6-3; 8 bases are a match to TRBD1. CDR1 MNHEY and CDR2 SVGEGT come from the germline V gene. The junction had 4 bases not matched to a gene; V was cut back by 6 bases and J by 0 bases. CDR3 length: 15 amino acids. For the CDR3, the DNA is TGTGCCAGCAGGGACAGGGCGGGAGCCAAAAACATTCAGTACTTC. Protein product: CASRDRAGAKNIQYF.